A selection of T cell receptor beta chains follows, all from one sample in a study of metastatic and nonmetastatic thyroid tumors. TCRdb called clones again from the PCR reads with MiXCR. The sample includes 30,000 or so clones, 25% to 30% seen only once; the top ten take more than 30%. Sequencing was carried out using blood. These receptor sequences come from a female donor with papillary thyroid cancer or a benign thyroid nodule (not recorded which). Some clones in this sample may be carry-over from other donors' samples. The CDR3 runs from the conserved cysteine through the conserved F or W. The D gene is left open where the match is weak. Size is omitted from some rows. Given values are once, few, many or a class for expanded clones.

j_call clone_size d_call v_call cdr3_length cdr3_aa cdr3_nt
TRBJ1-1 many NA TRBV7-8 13 CASSFMVNTEAFF TGTGCCAGCAGCTTCATGGTGAACACTGAAGCTTTCTTT
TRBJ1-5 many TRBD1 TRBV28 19 CASSNIPGQGIRSNQPQHF TGTGCCAGCAGTAATATTCCGGGACAGGGGATTAGGAGCAATCAGCCCCAGCATTTT
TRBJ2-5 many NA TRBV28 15 CASSFRGQPQETQYF TGTGCCAGCAGTTTCCGCGGCCAGCCCCAAGAGACCCAGTACTTC
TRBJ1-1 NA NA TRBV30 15 CAWNNGAAGETEAFF TGTGCCTGGAATAATGGGGCGGCGGGGGAAACTGAAGCTTTCTTT
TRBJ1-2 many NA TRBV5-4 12 CASSYLKDGYTF TGTGCCAGCAGCTATTTAAAGGATGGCTACACCTTC
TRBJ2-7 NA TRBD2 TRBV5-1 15 CASSFPVGGGAEQYF TGCGCCAGCAGCTTCCCGGTCGGGGGGGGCGCCGAGCAGTACTTC
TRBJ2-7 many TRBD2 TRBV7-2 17 CASSTRTSGVRSYEQYF TGTGCCAGCAGCACCCGGACTAGCGGGGTCCGCTCCTACGAGCAGTACTTC
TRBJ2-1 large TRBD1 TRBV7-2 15 CASSLGTGKQNEQFF TGTGCCAGCAGCTTAGGGACAGGGAAACAGAATGAGCAGTTCTTC
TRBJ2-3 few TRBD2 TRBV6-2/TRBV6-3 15 CASSSLAVWGDTQYF TGTGCCAGCAGTTCACTAGCGGTCTGGGGAGATACGCAGTATTTT
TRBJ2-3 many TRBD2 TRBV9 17 CASSSPSGRARTDTQYF TGTGCCAGCAGCTCACCCAGCGGGAGGGCCCGGACAGATACGCAGTATTTT
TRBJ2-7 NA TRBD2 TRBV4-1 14 CASSQDRGTNEQYF TGCGCCAGCAGCCAAGATCGGGGGACTAACGAGCAGTACTTC
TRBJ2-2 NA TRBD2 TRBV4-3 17 CASSQSLTSPNTGELFF TGCGCCAGCAGCCAATCCTTGACTAGCCCGAACACCGGGGAGCTGTTTTTT
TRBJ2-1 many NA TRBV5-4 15 CASSLGGGSYNEQFF TGTGCCAGCAGCTTGGGGGGCGGCTCCTACAATGAGCAGTTCTTC
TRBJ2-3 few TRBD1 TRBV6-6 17 CASSYTEQGAPRDTQYF TGTGCCAGCAGTTACACTGAGCAGGGGGCGCCTAGGGATACGCAGTATTTT
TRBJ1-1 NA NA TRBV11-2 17 CASSLGPASGLDTEAFF TGTGCCAGCAGCTTAGGTCCGGCAAGCGGCTTGGACACTGAAGCTTTCTTT
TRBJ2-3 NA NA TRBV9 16 CASSVATRTSWSAQYF TGTGCCAGCAGCGTAGCCACCCGTACTAGCTGGAGTGCGCAGTATTTT
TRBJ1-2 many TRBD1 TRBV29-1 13 CSAWDRKNYGYTF TGCAGCGCCTGGGACAGAAAAAACTATGGCTACACCTTC
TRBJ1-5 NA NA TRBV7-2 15 CASSLIRGSNQPQHF TGTGCCAGCAGCTTAATTCGGGGAAGCAATCAGCCCCAGCATTTT
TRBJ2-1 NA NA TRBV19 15 CASSIQGIGYNEQFF TGTGCCAGTAGTATCCAGGGGATTGGCTACAATGAGCAGTTCTTC
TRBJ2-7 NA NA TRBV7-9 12 CASSLDAYEQYF TGTGCCAGCAGCTTAGATGCCTACGAGCAGTACTTC
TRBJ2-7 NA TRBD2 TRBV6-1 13 CASSGRGGYEQYF TGTGCCAGCAGTGGCCGGGGGGGTTACGAGCAGTACTTC
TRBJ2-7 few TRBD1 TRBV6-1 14 CASSKPGQGGEQYF TGTGCCAGCAGCAAACCCGGACAGGGCGGTGAGCAGTACTTC
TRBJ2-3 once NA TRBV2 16 CASSPPTIVSADTQYF TGTGCCAGCAGCCCCCCGACTATCGTGAGTGCAGATACGCAGTATTTT
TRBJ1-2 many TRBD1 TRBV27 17 CASSLLPWGQEIYGYTF TGTGCCAGCAGTTTACTCCCCTGGGGACAGGAGATCTATGGCTACACCTTC
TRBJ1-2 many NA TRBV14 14 CASSQDLQNYGYTF TGTGCCAGCAGCCAAGATCTCCAGAACTATGGCTACACCTTC
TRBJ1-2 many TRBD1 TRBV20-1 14 CSAKPGQGDYGYTF TGCAGTGCTAAACCGGGACAGGGGGACTATGGCTACACCTTC
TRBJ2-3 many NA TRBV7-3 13 CASSSYLADTQYF TGTGCCAGCAGCTCCTACTTGGCAGATACGCAGTATTTT
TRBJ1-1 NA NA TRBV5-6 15 CASSLDREVDTEAFF TGTGCCAGCAGCTTGGACAGGGAGGTGGACACTGAAGCTTTCTTT
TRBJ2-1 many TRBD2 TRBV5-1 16 CASSLEVAGGYNEQFF TGCGCCAGCAGCTTGGAAGTAGCGGGAGGCTACAATGAGCAGTTCTTC
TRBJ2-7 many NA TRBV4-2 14 CASSPPPGEGEQYF TGTGCCAGCAGCCCGCCCCCAGGGGAAGGTGAGCAGTACTTC
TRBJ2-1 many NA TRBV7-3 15 CASSLQESSYNEQFF TGTGCCAGCAGCCTACAGGAGTCCTCATACAATGAGCAGTTCTTC
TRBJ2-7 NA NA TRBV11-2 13 CASSFSDYYEQYF TGTGCCAGCAGCTTTAGCGATTACTACGAGCAGTACTTC
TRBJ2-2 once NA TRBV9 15 CASSVRQCNTGELFF TGTGCCAGCAGCGTACGACAGTGTAACACCGGGGAGCTGTTTTTT
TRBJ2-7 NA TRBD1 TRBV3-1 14 CASSWTGAPYEQYF TGTGCCAGCAGCTGGACAGGGGCACCCTACGAGCAGTACTTC
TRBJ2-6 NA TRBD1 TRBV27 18 CASSPNPGQGTGANVLTF TGTGCCAGCAGTCCAAATCCTGGACAGGGGACCGGGGCCAACGTCCTGACTTTC
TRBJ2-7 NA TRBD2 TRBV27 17 CASSLSVWGLALYAQYF TGTGCCAGCAGTTTATCGGTCTGGGGACTAGCGCTATACGCGCAGTACTTC
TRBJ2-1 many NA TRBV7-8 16 CASSDLGAASYNEQFF TGTGCCAGCAGCGACTTGGGGGCTGCTTCCTACAATGAGCAGTTCTTC
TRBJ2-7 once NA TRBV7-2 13 CASSSIDRYEQYF TGTGCCAGCAGCTCTATCGACAGATACGAGCAGTACTTC
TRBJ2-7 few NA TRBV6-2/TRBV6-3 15 CASSYARGDSYEQYF TGTGCCAGCAGTTACGCGAGGGGCGATTCCTACGAGCAGTACTTC
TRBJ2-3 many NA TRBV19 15 CASSIGGGSTDTQYF TGTGCCAGTAGTATAGGGGGCGGGAGCACAGATACGCAGTATTTT
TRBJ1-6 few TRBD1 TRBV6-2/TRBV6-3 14 CASSRDSPNSPLHF TGTGCCAGCAGTCGGGACAGCCCTAATTCACCCCTCCACTTT
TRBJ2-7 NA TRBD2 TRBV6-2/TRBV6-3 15 CASESVGGSGYEQYF TGTGCCAGCGAATCGGTTGGCGGGAGTGGGTACGAGCAGTACTTC
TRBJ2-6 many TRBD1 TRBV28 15 CASSSQGVGANVLTF TGTGCCAGCAGCTCCCAGGGGGTTGGGGCCAACGTCCTGACTTTC
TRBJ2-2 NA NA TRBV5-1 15 CASSHIEGGTGELFF TGCGCCAGCAGCCACATCGAGGGCGGCACCGGGGAGCTGTTTTTT
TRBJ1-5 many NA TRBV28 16 CASKTYREVNNQPQHF TGTGCCAGCAAAACTTACAGGGAAGTGAACAATCAGCCCCAGCATTTT
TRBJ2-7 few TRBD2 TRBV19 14 CVSTGLVGMGEQYF TGTGTCAGTACTGGACTAGTTGGAATGGGCGAGCAGTACTTC
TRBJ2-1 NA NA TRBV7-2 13 CASTSPYYNEKFF TGTGCCAGCACCTCTCCCTATTACAATGAGAAGTTCTTC
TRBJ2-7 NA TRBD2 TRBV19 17 CASSTSGGIGSPDEQYF TGTGCCAGTAGTACCTCCGGGGGGATCGGGAGTCCCGACGAGCAGTACTTC
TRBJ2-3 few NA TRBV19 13 CATNRGEPDTQYF TGTGCCACAAATCGCGGGGAGCCAGATACGCAGTATTTT
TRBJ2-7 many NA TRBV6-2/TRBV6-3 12 CASTPGPDERYF TGTGCCAGCACTCCGGGTCCCGACGAGCGGTACTTC
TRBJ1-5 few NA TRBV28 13 CASRGGSNQPQHF TGTGCCAGCAGGGGTGGTAGCAATCAGCCCCAGCATTTT
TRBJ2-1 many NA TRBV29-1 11 CSVGRGNEQFF TGCAGCGTCGGTCGGGGCAATGAGCAGTTCTTC